The 19 T cell receptor beta chains below were found in one sample sequenced in a study of shared clonotypes between healthy human individuals. Naive-designated CD8 cells lacked CD45RO, were positively enriched for CCR7, and omitted terminally differentiated effector memory CD45RA+ cells. Sequencing used immunoSEQ multiplex PCR; TCRdb keeps in-frame clones, though not all of them. The profile shows about 2.1 million clones, approximately 92% of them singletons. The sample comprised naive CD8+ T cells from PBMCs. The source is a man in his late teens or twenties in good health. Some clones in this sample may be carry-over from other donors' samples.

The chain is built from TRBV7-9 and TRBJ2-2; TRBD2 matches at 10 bases. V was pared by 6 bases and J by 4 bases, with 11 bases of the junction left unmatched. CDR3 size: 17 residues. CDR1 and CDR2 (germline): SEHNR, FQNEAQ (reference sequence). In DNA, the CDR3 is TGTGCCAGCAGTCCTCGAGGGAGCGGGAGGGCCACCGGGGAGCTGTTTTTT. Its translation: CASSPRGSGRATGELFF.

This sequence joins TRBV29-1 and TRBJ1-1; the match to TRBD1 covers 10 bases. The CDR3 length is 13 residues. Germline CDR1 is SQVTM and CDR2 is ANQGSEA. The junction had 4 bases not matched to a gene; V was cut back by 4 bases and J by 5 bases. CDR3 sequence: CSVVGTGATEAFF. The CDR3 coding sequence is TGCAGCGTTGTAGGGACAGGGGCTACTGAAGCTTTCTTT.

The rearrangement links TRBV28 to TRBJ1-5, with a weak D call TRBD1 (6 bases). Germline V gene sequence: CDR1 MDHEN, CDR2 SYDVKM. V was trimmed by 6 bases and J by 0 bases, leaving 15 bases between them. The CDR3 runs 16 residues. In DNA form, the CDR3 reads TGTGCCAGCAGCCTAGGACAGACTTTTAGCAATCAGCCCCAGCATTTT. Its protein is CASSLGQTFSNQPQHF.

This clone is a singleton in its sample. The chain has TRBV7-9 and TRBJ2-7; 7 bases are a match to TRBD2. The CDR3 is 15 amino acids. CDR1 and CDR2 (germline): SEHNR, FQNEAQ (reference sequence). V shed 2 bases, J shed 7 bases, and the junction held 11 bases outside the gene matches. The CDR3 loop reads CASSLLAGNRGEQYF. The CDR3 DNA is TGTGCCAGCAGCTTATTAGCGGGCAACCGGGGGGAGCAGTACTTC.

Note on this clone: Other DNA sequences of this sample code for an identical CDR3. The chain uses TRBV27 and TRBJ2-1; TRBD2 matches 8 bases. Trimming removed 8 bases from V and 1 base from J; junction bases left unmatched: 1. Germline assignment: CDR1 MNHEY and CDR2 SMNVEV (reference sequence). This CDR3 region has 13 residues. The CDR3 loop reads CASGTRSYNEQFF. CDR3 DNA sequence: TGTGCCAGCGGGACTAGGTCCTACAATGAGCAGTTCTTC.

The chain couples TRBV19 to TRBJ2-1; D ambiguous. This CDR3 has 13 residues. Germline V gene sequence: CDR1 LNHDA, CDR2 SQIVND (reference sequence). With 7 bases removed from V and 2 bases from J, the gap between germline ends came to 9 bases. CDR3 in amino acids: CASTFGPYNEQFF. The CDR3 DNA follows: TGTGCCAGTACCTTCGGACCCTACAATGAGCAGTTCTTC.

With respect to this clone: This same CDR3 is encoded by further DNA sequences in the sample. The chain recombines TRBV29-1 with TRBJ2-7; 8 bases agree with TRBD1. The V segment lost 3 bases and the J segment 3 bases; nucleotides outside the gene matches: 1. The CDR3 is 12 residues long. The V gene's germline CDR1 is SQVTM and CDR2 ANQGSEA. CDR3 region: CSVEGQDYEQYF. CDR3 nucleotide sequence: TGCAGCGTTGAGGGACAGGACTACGAGCAGTACTTC.

The chain has TRBV6-5 and TRBJ1-2; D call uncertain. Looked up from germline, CDR1 is MNHEY and CDR2 is SVGAGI. The CDR3 contains 13 residues. Trimming cost V 0 bases and J 4 bases, with 6 bases left between them. The CDR3 DNA follows: TGTGCCAGCAGTTACTCACGGCCCTATGGCTACACCTTC. Amino acid sequence: CASSYSRPYGYTF.

The chain carries TRBV7-8 and TRBJ2-1, with 10 bases matching TRBD2. This CDR3 spans 14 amino acids. After removal of 3 bases from V and 9 bases from J, the junction contained 5 bases not matched to a gene. The germline gives CDR1 SGHVS, CDR2 FQNEAQ. The CDR3 nucleotides are TGTGCCAGCAGCTTTCTAGCGGGAGAGGCTGAGCAGTTCTTC. Translated: CASSFLAGEAEQFF. Combining the CDR3 with reference TRBV7-8 and TRBJ2-1 gives the whole variable domain GAGVSQSPRYKVAKRGQDVALRCDPISGHVSLFWYQQALGQGPEFLTYFQNEAQLDKSGLPSDRFFAERPEGSVSTLKIQRTQQEDSAVYLCASSFLAGEAEQFFGPGTRLTVL.

This chain connects TRBV27 to TRBJ1-4; tentatively, D is TRBD1 (5 bases). CDR1 is MNHEY and CDR2 is SMNVEV in the germline V gene (reference sequence). The V and J ends lost 2 bases and 8 bases respectively, with 18 bases between them. This CDR3 comprises 16 residues. As DNA, the CDR3 is TGTGCCAGCAGTTTAAGTCTCAAGGGAGAGGGGGAAAAACTGTTTTTT. This codes for CASSLSLKGEGEKLFF.

The chain couples TRBV7-9 to TRBJ2-2; 13 nucleotides align to TRBD2. This CDR3 has 16 amino acids. V was pared by 5 bases and J by 7 bases, with 7 bases of the junction left unmatched. Germline V CDR1 and CDR2: SEHNR, FQNEAQ (reference sequence). The CDR3 DNA reads TGTGCCAGCAGCAGAGGACTAGCGGGAGTGGACGGGGAGCTGTTTTTT. This codes for CASSRGLAGVDGELFF.

This chain uses TRBV5-1 with TRBJ1-1; TRBD1 agrees at 7 bases. J gave up 1 base and V 0 bases, and 12 bases lay outside the gene matches. The CDR3 consists of 18 residues. Germline V gene sequence: CDR1 SGHRS, CDR2 YFSETQ. CDR3 bases: TGCGCCAGCAGCTTGGCACCGGGACAGATAAGACGGAACACTGAAGCTTTCTTT. This encodes CASSLAPGQIRRNTEAFF.

This chain connects TRBV29-1 to TRBJ1-5; D is unresolved. Between the trimmed V and J ends, which lost 0 bases and 4 bases, there was a span of 13 bases. The CDR3 runs 15 residues. Germline CDR1 SQVTM, CDR2 ANQGSEA. Here the CDR3 reads CSVEDSPDLNQPQHF. The CDR3 region has the DNA TGCAGCGTTGAAGATTCGCCGGACCTTAATCAGCCCCAGCATTTT.

This rearrangement joins TRBV7-2 to TRBJ2-5; 7 bases fit TRBD2. CDR3 length: 15 amino acids. The V gene's germline CDR1 is SGHTA and CDR2 FQGNSA. With V trimmed by 5 bases and J by 5 bases, 11 bases remained unmatched. CDR3 DNA sequence: TGTGCCAGCAGCCCCCCGGGACTACTAGGGGAGACCCAGTACTTC. Translation: CASSPPGLLGETQYF.

The V gene is TRBV29-1, the J gene TRBJ2-1; 9 nucleotides align to TRBD1. There are 13 residues in the CDR3. J lost 9 bases, V lost 5 bases, and 8 bases had no gene match. In germline, CDR1 is SQVTM, CDR2 ANQGSEA. The CDR3 sequence: CSVIRDRVGEQFF. CDR3 bases: TGCAGCGTTATACGGGACAGGGTTGGTGAGCAGTTCTTC.

This chain links TRBV7-8 with TRBJ2-3; tentative D call: TRBD2 (5 bases). V lost 2 bases and J 2 bases, leaving 17 bases between the germline ends. Germline CDR1 SGHVS, CDR2 FQNEAQ. This CDR3 spans 17 amino acids. CDR3 loop: CASSLTRGRSITDTQYF. DNA for the CDR3: TGTGCCAGCAGCTTAACCCGGGGTCGGTCGATCACAGATACGCAGTATTTT.

This clone came up once. This same CDR3 is encoded by further DNA sequences in the sample. For the CDR3, the DNA is TGTGCCAGCAGCGAAGGGATTGAGGGCTACGAGCAGTACTTC. Translated, it gives CASSEGIEGYEQYF. The J gene is TRBJ2-7, the V gene TRBV9; D may be TRBD2 (5 bases). Germline V CDR1 and CDR2: SGDLS, YYNGEE. The V end lost 3 bases, the J end lost 3 bases, and 13 bases lay between the germline ends. CDR3 size: 14 residues.

J is TRBJ1-1 and V is TRBV7-6; D may be TRBD1 (6 bases). The V end was cut by 4 bases, the J end by 5 bases, with 11 bases between. The CDR3 totals 13 residues. Germline loops: CDR1 SGHVS, CDR2 FNYEAQ. CDR3 DNA: TGTGCCAGCAGCTCGGGGGGGCGGACTGAAGCTTTCTTT. Translation gives CASSSGGRTEAFF.

The chain has TRBV10-3 and TRBJ2-7; D perhaps matches TRBD2 (6 bases). From germline, CDR1 is ENHRY and CDR2 SYGVKD. With 4 bases removed from V and 2 bases from J, the gap between germline ends came to 15 bases. The CDR3 is made up of 15 amino acids. CDR3 sequence: CAISVGLATAYEQYF. DNA for the CDR3: TGTGCCATCAGTGTTGGCCTAGCGACAGCCTACGAGCAGTACTTC.